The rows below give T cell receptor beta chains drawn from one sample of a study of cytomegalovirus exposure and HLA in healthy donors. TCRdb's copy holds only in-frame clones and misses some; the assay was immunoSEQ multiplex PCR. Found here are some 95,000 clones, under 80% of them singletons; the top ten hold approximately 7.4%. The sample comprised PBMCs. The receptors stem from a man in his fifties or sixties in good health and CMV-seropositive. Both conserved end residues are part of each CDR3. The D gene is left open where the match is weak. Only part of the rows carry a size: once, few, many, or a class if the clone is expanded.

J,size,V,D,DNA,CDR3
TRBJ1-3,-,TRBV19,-,TGTGCCAGTAGTACTGACTCCGGGAACACCATATATTTT,CASSTDSGNTIYF
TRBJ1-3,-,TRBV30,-,TGTGCCTGGATAAAACTTGCCGGAAACACCATATATTTT,CAWIKLAGNTIYF
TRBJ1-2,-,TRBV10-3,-,TGTGCCATCAGTCGCCGGGGGGGATCCGACTATGGCTACACCTTC,CAISRRGGSDYGYTF
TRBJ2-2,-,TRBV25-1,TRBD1,TGTGCCAGCCGGACAGGGAACACCGGGGAGCTGTTTTTT,CASRTGNTGELFF
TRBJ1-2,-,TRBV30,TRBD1,TGTGCCTGGAGTGGGGACAGTCTAAATCTCGGCTACACCTTC,CAWSGDSLNLGYTF
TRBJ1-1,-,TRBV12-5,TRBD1,TGTGCTAGTGGTTTTTGGGTTGGGACAGGGGGCTCGAACACTGAAGCTTTCTTT,CASGFWVGTGGSNTEAFF
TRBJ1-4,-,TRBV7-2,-,TGTGCCAGCAGCTCGAGGGGGGGGCGTACTGAAAAACTGTTTTTT,CASSSRGGRTEKLFF
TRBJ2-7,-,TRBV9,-,TGTGCCAGCAGCGTAGGTCCGAATACAGGGCTGGGGTACGAGCAGTACTTC,CASSVGPNTGLGYEQYF
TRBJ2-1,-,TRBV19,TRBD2,TGTGCCAGTAGTACCGCCGGTGGACTAGGGGCTTACAATGAGCAGTTCTTC,CASSTAGGLGAYNEQFF
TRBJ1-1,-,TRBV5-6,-,TGTGCCAGCAGCTTGGCGCGGGCGCGGAACACTGAAGCTTTCTTT,CASSLARARNTEAFF
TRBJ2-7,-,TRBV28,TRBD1,TGTGCCAGCAGTCCCGGGACAGGGGGCTACGAGCAGTACTTC,CASSPGTGGYEQYF
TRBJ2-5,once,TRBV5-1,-,TGCGCCAGCAGCTTGGGGGACTCCCAAGAGACCCAGTACTTC,CASSLGDSQETQYF
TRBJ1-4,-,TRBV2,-,TGTGCCAGCAGGACTCGTGCAACTAATGAAAAACTGTTTTTT,CASRTRATNEKLFF
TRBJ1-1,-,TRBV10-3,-,TGTGCCATCAGGGGCCTGAACACTGAAGCTTTCTTT,CAIRGLNTEAFF
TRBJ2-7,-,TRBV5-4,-,TGTGCCAGCAGTTACGGTGGAAGGAGCTCCTACGAGCAGTACTTC,CASSYGGRSSYEQYF
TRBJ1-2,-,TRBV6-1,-,TGTGCCAGCAGTGAAACGGGCGGGGCCAACTATGGCTACACCTTC,CASSETGGANYGYTF
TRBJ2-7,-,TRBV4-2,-,TGTGCCAGCAGGCCCGGGCCAGGGTACGAGCAGTACTTC,CASRPGPGYEQYF
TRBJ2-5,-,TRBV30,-,TGTGCCTGGAGCTTCGGGGAGACCCAGTACTTC,CAWSFGETQYF
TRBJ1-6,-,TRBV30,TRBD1,TGTGCCTGGATTCGGATGGGCCAGGGGGTATTTTCACCCCTCCACTTT,CAWIRMGQGVFSPLHF
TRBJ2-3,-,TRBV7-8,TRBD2,TGTGCCAGCAGCTTAGTTGGGACTAGCGGGGGTAACACAGATACGCAGTATTTT,CASSLVGTSGGNTDTQYF
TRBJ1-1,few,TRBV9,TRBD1,TGTGCCAGCAGCTCCCGACAGGGGATGAACACTGAAGCTTTCTTT,CASSSRQGMNTEAFF
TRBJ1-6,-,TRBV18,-,TGTGCCAGCTCACTCAGAGGACAAACCCTTAATTCACCCCTCCACTTT,CASSLRGQTLNSPLHF
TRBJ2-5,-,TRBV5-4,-,TGTGCCAGCAGCTTGAGTTGGCGGGGGCAACCCCAAGAGACCCAGTACTTC,CASSLSWRGQPQETQYF
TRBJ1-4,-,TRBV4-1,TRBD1,TGCGCCAGCAGCCAAGATCGGTCTTCAGGGGGAAAACTGTTTTTT,CASSQDRSSGGKLFF
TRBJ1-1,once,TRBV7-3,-,TGTGCCAGCAGCCCCGGGATCGTCACTGAAGCTTTCTTT,CASSPGIVTEAFF
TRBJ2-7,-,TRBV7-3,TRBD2,TGTGCCAGCAGCGCGGGGGGGGGATCGGGCTACGAGCAGTACTTC,CASSAGGGSGYEQYF
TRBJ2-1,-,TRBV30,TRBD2,TGTGCCTCCAGCCAGCGGGGGTCGTTCTACAATGAGCAGTTCTTC,CASSQRGSFYNEQFF
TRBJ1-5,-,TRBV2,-,TGTGCCAGCAGTGGGGAACAGGGCCAGCCCCAGCATTTT,CASSGEQGQPQHF
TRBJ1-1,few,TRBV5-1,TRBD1,TGCGCCAGCAGCACCCAGGACAGGGCCCCCATGAACACTGAAGCTTTCTTT,CASSTQDRAPMNTEAFF
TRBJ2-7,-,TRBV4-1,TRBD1,TGCGCCAGCAACAGGGGGCGCGACTACGAGCAGTACTTC,CASNRGRDYEQYF
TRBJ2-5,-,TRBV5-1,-,TGCGCCAGCAGCTTGGTAGCTTTACAGGCCCAGTACTTC,CASSLVALQAQYF
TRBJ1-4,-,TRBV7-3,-,TGTGCCAGCAGCCTTGACAGACATGAAAAACTGTTTTTT,CASSLDRHEKLFF
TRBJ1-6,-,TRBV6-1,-,TGTGCCTCAGGGGAGATAGGTTCACCCCTCCACTTT,CASGEIGSPLHF
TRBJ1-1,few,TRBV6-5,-,TGTGCCAGCAACGCCAGGGGTGGGACTGAAGCTTTCTTT,CASNARGGTEAFF
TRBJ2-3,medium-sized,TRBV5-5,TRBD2,TGTGCCAGCAGCGCGGGACTAGCGGGGGGATCAGATACGCAGTATTTT,CASSAGLAGGSDTQYF
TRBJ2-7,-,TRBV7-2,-,TGTGCCAGCAGCGAGGACTTCTACGAGCAGTACTTC,CASSEDFYEQYF
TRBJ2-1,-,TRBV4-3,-,TGCGCCAGCAGCCAATGGTGGCAGGGTGACAATGAGCAGTTCTTC,CASSQWWQGDNEQFF
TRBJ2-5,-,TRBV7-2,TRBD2,TGTGCCAGCAGCCCGGGACTAGCGGTGTACCAAGAGACCCAGTACTTC,CASSPGLAVYQETQYF
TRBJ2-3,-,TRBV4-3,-,TGCGCCAGCAGCCAAGATTATGTAGTGACAGTCACAGATACGCAGTATTTT,CASSQDYVVTVTDTQYF
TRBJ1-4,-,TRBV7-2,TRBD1,TGTGCCAGCAGCCTAGGACAGGGAAATGAAAAACTGTTTTTT,CASSLGQGNEKLFF
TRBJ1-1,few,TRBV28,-,TGTGCCAGCAGCCAACAGGTGAACACTGAAGCTTTCTTT,CASSQQVNTEAFF
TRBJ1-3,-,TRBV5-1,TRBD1,TGCGCCAGCAGCTTGGCAGGGGGCCTTGGAAACACCATATATTTT,CASSLAGGLGNTIYF
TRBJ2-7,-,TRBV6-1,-,TGTGCCAGCACCTTTGGGGCCGGAACTGAGCAGTACTTC,CASTFGAGTEQYF
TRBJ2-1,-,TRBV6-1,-,TGTGCCAGCAGGCTGAGGGGGGGGATGGGTGAGCAGTTCTTC,CASRLRGGMGEQFF
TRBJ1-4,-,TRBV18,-,TGTGCCAGCTCAGCTAACAGCGGAACAAATGAAAAACTGTTTTTT,CASSANSGTNEKLFF
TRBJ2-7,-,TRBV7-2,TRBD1,TGTGCCAGCAGCGACGGACAGGGGAGCAGCTACGAGCAGTACTTC,CASSDGQGSSYEQYF
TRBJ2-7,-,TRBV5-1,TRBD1,TGCGCCAGCAGCTCAACAGGGGGAGGATACGAGCAGTACTTC,CASSSTGGGYEQYF
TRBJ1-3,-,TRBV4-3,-,TGCGCCAGCAGCCAAGCCGGAGGAGGAAACACCATATATTTT,CASSQAGGGNTIYF
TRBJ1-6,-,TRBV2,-,TGTGCCACCCGGACAGCATCCTATAATTCACCCCTCAACTTT,CATRTASYNSPLNF
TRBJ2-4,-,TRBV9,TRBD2,TGTGCCAGCAGCGTTCAGGGGACTAGCCCAAACATTCAGTACTTC,CASSVQGTSPNIQYF
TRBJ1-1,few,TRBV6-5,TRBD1,TGTGCCAGCAGGAACAGGGGACCGAACACTGAAGCTTTCTTT,CASRNRGPNTEAFF
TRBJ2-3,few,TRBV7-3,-,TGTGCCAGCAGCTTTGGGGGGGGGCTGTCAGATACGCAGTATTTT,CASSFGGGLSDTQYF
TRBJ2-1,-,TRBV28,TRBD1,TGTGCCAGCAGTTTATACAGACAGGGGCGGAATGAGCAGTTCTTC,CASSLYRQGRNEQFF